This T cell receptor (beta chain) was sequenced in a study of cytomegalovirus exposure and HLA in healthy donors (dated by TCRdb to about 2017). Background for the entire study: An earlier analysis of 587 of the donors reported around 280 Gb of sequence data and 117 million unique TCR beta sequences obtained from about 200 million T cells. Roughly 300 gigabases of sequencing data and 70 million to 85 million unique TCR sequences were included in an early release covering several hundred HLA-typed donors. Of the roughly 400 genotyped donors, approximately 82% fell in the genetic ancestry cluster associated with self-reported Caucasian donors. The study aimed to test whether cataloging public T cell receptors could reveal signatures of past pathogen exposure. The T cell repertoires of around 670 subjects were profiled by immunosequencing and related to cytomegalovirus serostatus. In addition to the first cohort of 666 subjects, a separate validation cohort of 130 or so different subjects was used. The study combined high-throughput TCR immunosequencing, statistical association of individual TCRs with disease status, and machine learning to predict cytomegalovirus infection status. A later analysis re-analyzed previously published TCR beta repertoires from approximately 700 donors and added high-resolution HLA genotyping to study TCR occurrence patterns. In the later analysis, no new phenotypic data were used to find candidate immune exposures; instead, reliance was placed on TCR beta sequences and their occurrence across donors. An earlier analysis of roughly 600 of the donors used high-throughput TCR beta sequencing to judge whether each TCR beta V gene segment behaved as functional or pseudogenic. Donor age, sex, ethnicity and CMV serostatus were compiled together with the repertoire data. A later genetic analysis used genome-wide SNP genotypes for about 65% of the 666 donors, treating that subset as a discovery cohort. All discovery cohort repertoires had been generated on a single sequencing platform. Class I and class II HLA loci were covered by the typing at four-digit resolution. The number of typed donors differed by locus: about 620-640 for A, B, C, DRB1 and DQB1; 500 to 550 for DQA1; approximately 600 for DPA1; and about 470 for DPB1. Because of strong linkage in the cohort, 4 to 6 DR-DQ haplotypes were treated as single units for association and clustering. Across roughly 420 genotyped donors of the cohort, an average of 235,054 unique TCR beta nucleotide sequences per donor were sequenced, and roughly a sixth of those sequences were non-productive. The full study reports these points: The authors suggested that the approach could potentially be generalized to other disease states and immunological phenotypes. A cluster of highly shared sequence variants was judged likely to be a technical artifact of the sequencing pipeline. According to a later analysis, parvovirus B19, influenza, CMV and Epstein-Barr virus appeared linked to several top co-occurrence clusters. Linkage disequilibrium might explain the correlated functional status among segregating V segments, but an unknown experimental factor could not be ruled out. Most CMV-associated TCR beta chains appeared to be HLA-restricted in a later analysis, and the HLA associations seemed to be driven largely by CMV exposure. In both the original and validation cohorts, the classifier was reported to diagnose cytomegalovirus status with high specificity and sensitivity. In vitro tests confirmed that three of the cytomegalovirus-associated TCR beta chains recognize cytomegalovirus antigens. In a later analysis, the rate of TCR association differed among HLA loci, with DRB1 alleles having the most associated TCRs and HLA-C alleles having the fewest. Because counts were too low, seventeen rarely observed V segments, including chromosome 9 orphons, were left out of the earlier analysis of some 640 of the donors. A later analysis associated some 17,000 TCR beta sequences with specific HLA alleles at a false discovery rate of 0.05. CMV serostatus was the only immune exposure information available for the cohort. A later analysis found that HLA-associated TCR beta chains were more clonally expanded and had lower generation probabilities than equally common non-associated chains. Because the 87-base-pair reads could not distinguish some IMGT-functional V segments, including TRBV6-2 and TRBV6-3, those segments were excluded. Broadly in line with IMGT annotations, most TCR beta V segments showed up in productive rearrangements about 87% or about 30% of the time in an earlier analysis of 450 to 600 of the donors. Most TCR sequences were seen in very few donors, while some public TCRs were found in many individuals. Compared with the approximately 600-donor mean, donors in an Asian-associated ancestry cluster had fewer N-insertions in productive TCRs, according to a later genetic analysis. A total of roughly 160 TCR beta chains were listed by the study as associated with cytomegalovirus. A further reported finding was that TCR beta sequences accurately predicted the HLA-A and HLA-B alleles for most subjects in the first cohort. Because some donors lacked HLA typing at each locus, the association tests relied only on the typed subset. A later genetic analysis associated a missense DCLRE1C variant with V-gene and J-gene trimming of TCR beta chains, and an independent cohort replicated the association. Presence/absence analyses assumed roughly uniform sequencing depth across donors, an assumption that may not hold. This cohort had only TCR beta chains sequenced, and the lack of alpha or paired-chain data limited which features could be detected. Assigning TCR associations to individual alleles was difficult when HLA alleles, especially DR and DQ, strongly co-occurred.

On this clone itself: This clone's antigen is unknown. Base-call qualities are not available, and no considerably larger clone is one nucleotide away.

The library came from the immunoSEQ multiplex PCR assay. A mixture of 60 forward primers for TCR Vbeta segments and 13 reverse primers for TCR Jbeta segments was used in the multiplex PCR. Amplification of the CDR3 region of rearranged TCR beta genes was performed with a multiplex PCR assay on genomic DNA. On the Illumina HiSeq System, the amplified TCR beta libraries were sequenced as 87-base-pair reads. The authors' analysis ran thus. A later analysis counted some 74 million unique TCR beta chains across the approximately 700 repertoires, and roughly 11 million of these chains were shared by at least two donors. To remove PCR and sequencing errors, raw reads were error-corrected and collapsed into unique sequences using a nearest-neighbor algorithm that merged closely related sequences. To assign V, D and J gene segments, CDR3 sequences were aligned to IMGT reference sequences. For a sequence to be retained, at least a six-nucleotide match to both a V gene segment and a J gene segment was required. Rearrangements were called productive when the CDR3 lacked stop codons and stayed in frame with V and J; all others were non-productive. Following IMGT convention, CDR3 was defined as the stretch from the second conserved V-encoded cysteine up to the conserved J-encoded phenylalanine. The earlier analysis of about 640 of the donors excluded any sequence lacking an unambiguous match to a single V gene segment. An earlier analysis of over 450 of the donors classified V segments as functional when productive rearrangements were above 56.7% and as segregating when the standard deviation between donors was above 5%. A statistical classification framework was developed to diagnose cytomegalovirus status using the catalog of TCR beta chain sequences. A later analysis assigned V and J genes by comparing TCR nucleotide sequences with IMGT/GENE-DB human TR gene sequences. Using the TCRdist pipeline, a later analysis assigned CDR3 sequences along with most-parsimonious VDJ recombination scenarios. In a later analysis, each TCR beta chain was defined by its CDR3 amino acid sequence together with its V-gene family, and reads lacking a unique V-gene family were excluded. As a way to deal with suspected cross-contamination and a sequencing artifact, a later analysis dropped 450 to 600 nucleotide sequences that were highly shared and had low generation probability. In a later analysis, a clonal expansion index was calculated for each public chain from normalized within-repertoire ranks of inferred template counts. In a later analysis, generation probabilities were computed with a VDJ recombination model fitted to out-of-frame rearrangements, and the resulting probabilities were checked against IGoR. A later analysis scored TCR-TCR, TCR-HLA and TCR-CMV co-occurrence with hypergeometric tests, applying a repertoire-size bias correction to TCR pairs. A later analysis estimated false discovery rates by permuting HLA or CMV assignments 20 times. In a later analysis, co-occurring TCRs were grouped using DBSCAN, with TCRdist sequence similarity added in when clustering inside HLA-allele-positive subsets. Repertoires with fewer than 30,000 or more than 120,000 public chains were left out of co-occurrence clustering, as were five repertoires with anomalous nucleotide sharing. TCRdb provides this immuneACCESS table in a form limited to in-frame rearrangements. Some clones are lacking; in checked studies, under half of them reflect an unresolved V gene, and why the rest are absent is not known. V, J and clone size are taken as reported in that table, and D and trimming were inferred from the DNA itself. The sample contains roughly 120,000 clones, 75% of them found a single time. The leading ten clones occupy roughly 3% of the sample.

The CDR3, cysteine through phenylalanine, is 15 amino acids long. CDR3 DNA is the only sequence kept; it has 45 bases, read in frame from the first base. V is pruned by 2 bases and J by 5 bases, leaving 7 bases of the junction without a gene match. In the germline V gene, CDR1 corresponds to SGDLS and CDR2 to YYNGEE. The cohort consisted of 670 or so healthy bone marrow donors. Cohort members were all nominally healthy when sampled, although unrecorded immune exposures were likely present. The donor was CMV seropositive and was included in the group of 290 or so seropositive cohort members. A peripheral blood sample was collected from each donor, and TCR beta sequencing was performed on peripheral blood mononuclear cells. Genomic DNA extraction from the blood cell samples was performed with the Qiagen DNeasy Blood Extraction Kit.

Sequencing was carried out using PBMCs. The chain couples TRBV9 to TRBJ2-5; the junction holds 9 bases that match TRBD2. The sequence came from a woman in her thirties or forties in good health and CMV-seropositive. The CDR3 has the sequence CASSVSGTSSETQYF. The nucleotide sequence reads as follows: TGTGCCAGCAGCGTCTCCGGGACTAGCAGCGAGACCCAGTACTTC.